This T cell receptor beta chain was captured by sequencing in a study of blood T cell repertoires in COVID-19 (dated by TCRdb to 2019 to 2021). As for the study more broadly: Samples covering the acute and convalescent phases of COVID-19 were provided by collaborators in the United States, Italy and Spain. The prospective study material was composed of cDNA or gDNA derived from T cells, B-cell-depleted T cells, or PBMCs. Nearly every sample came with metadata listing a de-identified subject ID, COVID-19 status, age in years and sex. The repertoires were released in a freely available public database intended as a resource for research on the immune response to SARS-CoV-2. HLA class I and class II types, where available, came from metadata supplied by the sample provider rather than from assay-based typing. Samples came from the ongoing ImmuneRACE study (first 160 participants) plus 1,254 subjects from 6 global collaborators. Subjects who had been exposed to COVID-19, were actively infected with it, or had recovered from it provided the deeply sampled blood TCRbeta repertoires that made up the dataset.

Participants in the prospective study were aged about 18 to 95 years, lived in 20 to 30 United States geographic areas, and enrolled through a virtual design. In the prospective study, cohorts were assigned on the basis of participant-reported clinical history obtained from a screening survey and a study questionnaire. Recovered participants in ImmuneRACE Cohort 3 were defined by two consecutive negative NP/OP PCR tests, clearance by a healthcare professional, or resolution of symptoms. Each participant in the prospective study had whole blood, serum and a nasopharyngeal or oropharyngeal swab collected by mobile phlebotomists. Prospective study participants could optionally give additional blood draws and questionnaires over a 2-month period. Before DNA extraction, blood samples from the prospective study were shipped at room temperature or frozen. A word on this clone: The antigen it recognizes is unknown. No base quality information exists; no much larger clone differs at one position.

The germline V gene sets CDR1 to MGHDK and CDR2 to SYGVNS. V is trimmed back by 4 bases and J by 12 bases, and the junction contains 11 bases that no gene match accounts for. The CDR3 runs 15 residues from the cysteine to the phenylalanine. Only the CDR3 DNA is retained, 45 bases long and in frame from the first base. The study at large found these results: How much clinical and demographic metadata was included differed by source and by participant, and the metadata was provided uncurated.

TCRbeta CDR3 regions were amplified from genomic DNA by means of the immunoSEQ Assay, a bias-controlled multiplex PCR. Regarding the original processing steps: The number of nucleated cells in each sample was estimated by amplification of reference gene primers within the assay. To quantify the absolute abundance of each unique TCRbeta CDR3 rearrangement, sequence reads were collapsed and filtered. For each sample, productive Simpson clonality was calculated as the square root of Simpson's diversity index across productive rearrangements. Held by TCRdb, this immuneACCESS table contains in-frame sequences only and omits some clones. Under half of the omission traces to an unresolved V gene where checked; the cause of the rest is unknown. V, J and clone size are taken as reported in that table, and D and trimming were inferred from the DNA itself. Here the sample has about 440,000 clones; about 90% occur a single time. Jointly, the top ten make up under 0.7% of the sample.

The sequence was collected from a young man who had recovered from COVID-19. The specimen was PBMCs or T cells enriched from blood (not recorded which). The sequence links TRBV25-1 to TRBJ1-6, and TRBD1 matches 8 of the central bases. The bases read TGTGCCAGCAGTGCGCCAGGACAGGGCTTGAGACCCCTCCACTTT. It translates as CASSAPGQGLRPLHF. This CDR3, with the reference TRBV25-1 and TRBJ1-6 proteins standing in past its ends, gives the full variable domain EADIYQTPRYLVIGTGKKITLECSQTMGHDKMYWYQQDPGMELHLIHYSYGVNSTEKGDLSSESTVSRIRTEHFPLTLESARPSHTSQYLCASSAPGQGLRPLHFGNGTRLTVT.